A selection of T cell receptor beta chains follows, all from one sample in a study of cytomegalovirus exposure and HLA in healthy donors. This table comes from immunoSEQ multiplex PCR, and its TCRdb copy is limited to in-frame clones, with some not included. In the table there are 180,000 or so clones, about 79% of which are singletons. Sequencing was carried out using PBMCs. The receptors were gathered from a woman younger than 45 in good health and CMV-seropositive. Both conserved end residues are part of each CDR3. D genes are given only for firm matches. The listing skips clone size in some rows; elsewhere it reads once, few, many or a size class.

>TRBV30|.|TRBJ1-4|.
TGTGCCTCCATATCCTCCGGGACACTCAGTGGTGAAAAACTGTTTTTT
CASISSGTLSGEKLFF
>TRBV7-8|.|TRBJ2-1|.
TGTGCCAGCAGCTTAGAGGGAGGGGGCTACAATGAGCAGTTCTTC
CASSLEGGGYNEQFF
>TRBV7-2|.|TRBJ1-4|.
TGTGCCAGCAGCGAGCGACGGACTAATGAAAAACTGTTTTTT
CASSERRTNEKLFF
>TRBV15|.|TRBJ1-3|.
TGTGCCACCAGCATATCGGTATCTGGAAACACCATATATTTT
CATSISVSGNTIYF
>TRBV7-6|TRBD2|TRBJ2-1|.
TGTGCCAGCAGCTTAGTACCGATGAGGACTAGCGGGAGCCCCAGGTCCTACAATGAGCAGTTCTTC
CASSLVPMRTSGSPRSYNEQFF
>TRBV29-1|.|TRBJ2-1|.
TGCAGCGTTGAACCGACCGGGACTCCTAAATCGGAGCAGTTCTTC
CSVEPTGTPKSEQFF
>TRBV15|TRBD2|TRBJ2-2|few
TGTGCCACCAGCCTTTTGGGACTAGCGGGTTCCGGGGAGCTGTTTTTT
CATSLLGLAGSGELFF
>TRBV5-1|TRBD1|TRBJ1-1|.
TGCGCCAGCAGCTCCCAGGGGGTAGGGAGCACTGAAGCTTTCTTT
CASSSQGVGSTEAFF
>TRBV5-4|TRBD2|TRBJ2-7|.
TGTGCCAGCAGCCCCTTTACTAGCGGGCCATCCTACGAGCAGTACTTC
CASSPFTSGPSYEQYF
>TRBV6-1|TRBD1|TRBJ1-5|once
TGTGCCAGCAGTGGAGGACAGGGTCAACAGCCCCAGCATTTT
CASSGGQGQQPQHF
>TRBV7-3|.|TRBJ2-1|.
TGTGCCAGCAGCTTAGGGGGCGATGAGCAGTTCTTC
CASSLGGDEQFF
>TRBV13|TRBD1|TRBJ2-1|.
TGTGCCAGCAGCTTAGGGGCAGGGGGCGATGAGCAGTTCTTC
CASSLGAGGDEQFF
>TRBV5-4|TRBD2|TRBJ2-2|.
TGTGCCAGCAGCAGGGGACTGCGGGAGTTACCCGGGGAGCTGTTTTTT
CASSRGLRELPGELFF
>TRBV21-1|.|TRBJ2-7|.
TGTGCCAGCAGGGGGTTAGGGAGCCACAACGAGCAGTACTTC
CASRGLGSHNEQYF
>TRBV25-1|.|TRBJ2-7|few
TGTGCCAGCAGTGCTGCGTATCGATACGAGCAGTACTTC
CASSAAYRYEQYF
>TRBV29-1|.|TRBJ2-5|once
TGCAGCGTCGCCCAGTCGCGGGAGACCCAGTACTTC
CSVAQSRETQYF
>TRBV18|.|TRBJ1-2|few
TGTGCCAGCTCACCGACGCAGGGGAACTATGGCTACACCTTC
CASSPTQGNYGYTF
>TRBV6-5|TRBD1|TRBJ2-1|.
TGTGCCAGCAGTTACTTGGGTCAGGGGGCGCGGAATGAGCAGTTCTTC
CASSYLGQGARNEQFF
>TRBV29-1|TRBD2|TRBJ2-1|.
TGCAGCGTGACAGGACTAGCGGGATACAATGAGCAGTTCTTC
CSVTGLAGYNEQFF
>TRBV28|TRBD1|TRBJ1-5|few
TGTGCCAGCAGTCGGACAGGGAGGCAGCCCCAGCATTTT
CASSRTGRQPQHF
>TRBV28|TRBD2|TRBJ2-1|.
TGTGCCAGCAGTTTGCCTACTAGCGCCTACAATGAGCAGTTCTTC
CASSLPTSAYNEQFF
>TRBV28|.|TRBJ2-1|.
TGTGCCAGCAGTTCGGCCGGGGTCGTATACAATGAGCAGTTCTTC
CASSSAGVVYNEQFF